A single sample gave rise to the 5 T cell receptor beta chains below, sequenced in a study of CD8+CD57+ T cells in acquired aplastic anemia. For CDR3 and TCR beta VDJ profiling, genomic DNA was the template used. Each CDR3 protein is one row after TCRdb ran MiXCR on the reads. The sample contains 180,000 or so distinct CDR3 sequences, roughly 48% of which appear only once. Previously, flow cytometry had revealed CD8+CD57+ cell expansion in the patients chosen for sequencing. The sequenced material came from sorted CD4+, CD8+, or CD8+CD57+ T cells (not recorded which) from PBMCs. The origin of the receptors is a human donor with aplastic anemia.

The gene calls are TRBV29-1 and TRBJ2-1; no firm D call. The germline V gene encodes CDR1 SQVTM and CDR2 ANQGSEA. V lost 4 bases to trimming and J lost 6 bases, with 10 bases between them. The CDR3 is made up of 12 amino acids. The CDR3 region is CSVGWQFNEQFF. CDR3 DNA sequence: TGCAGCGTTGGCTGGCAGTTCAATGAGCAGTTCTTC.

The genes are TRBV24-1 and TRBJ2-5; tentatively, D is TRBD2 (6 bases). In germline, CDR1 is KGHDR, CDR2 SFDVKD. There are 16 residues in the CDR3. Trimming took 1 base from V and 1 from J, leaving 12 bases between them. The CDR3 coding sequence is TGTGCCACCAGTGATTTCGGAGCGGGCGCCCAAGAGACCCAGTACTTC. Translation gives CATSDFGAGAQETQYF.

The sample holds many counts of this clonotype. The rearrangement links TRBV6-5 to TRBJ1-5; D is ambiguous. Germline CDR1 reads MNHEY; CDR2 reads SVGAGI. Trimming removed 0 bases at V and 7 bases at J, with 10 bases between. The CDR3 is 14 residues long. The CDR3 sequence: CASSYSGPEQPQHF. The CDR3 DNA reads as TGTGCCAGCAGTTACTCTGGACCAGAGCAGCCCCAGCATTTT.

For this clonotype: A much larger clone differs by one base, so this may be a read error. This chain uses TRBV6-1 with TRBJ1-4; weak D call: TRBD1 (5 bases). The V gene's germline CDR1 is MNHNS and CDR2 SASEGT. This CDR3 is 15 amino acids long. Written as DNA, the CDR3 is TGTGCCGGCAGTCGTTACGGGACCATCGGGGAAAAACTGTTTTTT. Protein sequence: CAGSRYGTIGEKLFF.

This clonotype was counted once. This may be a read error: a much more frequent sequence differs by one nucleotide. CDR3: CTSSSIPSYGYTF. DNA for the CDR3: TGTACCAGCAGTTCTATCCCTTCCTATGGCTACACCTTC. The chain employs TRBV6-5 and TRBJ1-2, with no clear D. The CDR3 is 13 amino acids. Germline lookup yields CDR1 MNHEY and CDR2 SVGAGI.